This entry concerns a single T cell receptor (beta chain). The sample comes from a study of T cells in Graves' hyperthyroidism and ophthalmopathy. Germline CDR1 is SGHTA and CDR2 is FQGTGA. The V gene end was trimmed by 3 bases and the J gene end by 2 bases; junction bases not matched to a gene: 8. This CDR3 has 16 residues. Amplified regions were TCR beta CDR3 sequences from RNA transcripts. Researchers ran a first-round RT-PCR on the TCR CDR3 using the HTBI primer set. TCRdb re-called the multiplex PCR reads with MiXCR, one entry per CDR3 protein. The sample consists of 450,000 to 650,000 distinct CDR3 sequences, 17% of them appearing once.

This TCR was sampled from a young woman with Graves' ophthalmopathy. The chain employs TRBV7-3 and TRBJ2-3, with 7 bases aligning to TRBD2. Sequencing input: blood. CDR3 DNA: TGTGCCAGCAGCTTCCGAGCGGGGCCGGTCACAGATACGCAGTATTTT. Translating gives CASSFRAGPVTDTQYF.